The 16 T cell receptor beta chains in this list originate from one sample, sequenced in a study of cytomegalovirus exposure and HLA in healthy donors. The PCR had 60 Vbeta and 13 Jbeta primers. Sequencing was performed with immunoSEQ multiplex PCR; in TCRdb, only in-frame clones are kept and a portion is missing. The sample yields 130,000 to 150,000 clones, around 72% seen once. Material: PBMCs. The receptors shown here come from a woman between 40 and 50 years old in good health and CMV-seronegative.

This sequence joins TRBV6-6 and TRBJ1-2; no reliable D call. This CDR3 spans 12 amino acids. Germline loops: CDR1 MNHNY, CDR2 SVGAGI (reference sequence). The V and J ends lost 6 bases and 0 bases respectively, with 5 bases between them. The CDR3 here is CASSPSNYGYTF. The CDR3 DNA follows: TGTGCCAGCAGCCCATCTAACTATGGCTACACCTTC.

This chain uses TRBV7-8 with TRBJ2-1; 7 bases agree with TRBD2. In germline, CDR1 is SGHVS, CDR2 FQNEAQ. The V and J ends lost 6 bases and 9 bases, in that order; junction bases with no gene match: 8. The CDR3 has 13 residues. The DNA for the CDR3 is TGTGCCAGCAGACCGTTACTAGCGAGTGAGCAGTTCTTC. Residues: CASRPLLASEQFF.

The chain is built from TRBV7-6 and TRBJ1-1; the match to TRBD1 covers 8 bases. The CDR3 has 13 residues. Trimming took 2 bases from V and 11 from J; bases not matched to a gene: 7. CDR1 SGHVS and CDR2 FNYEAQ come from the germline V gene. DNA for the CDR3: TGTGCCAGCAGCTTATCGCAGGGGGCTTCCGCTTTCTTT. It translates to CASSLSQGASAFF. The full variable domain, rest sourced from reference TRBV7-6 and TRBJ1-1, is GAGVSQSPRYKVTKRGQDVALRCDPISGHVSLYWYRQALGQGPEFLTYFNYEAQQDKSGLPNDRFSAERPEGSISTLTIQRTEQRDSAMYRCASSLSQGASAFFGQGTRLTVV.

This clone occurred once. V gene TRBV28 combines with J gene TRBJ2-7, with a possible D match to TRBD1 (5 bases). CDR3 size: 15 residues. V lost 4 bases, J lost 2 bases, and 15 bases lay in between. CDR1 is MDHEN, CDR2 SYDVKM, per germline. The CDR3 protein is CASSSWRRGAYEQYV. Here the CDR3 DNA reads TGTGCCAGCAGTTCGTGGAGAAGGGGCGCCTACGAGCAGTACGTC.

This chain uses TRBV6-1 with TRBJ1-3; 7 bases agree with TRBD1. The germline V gene has CDR1 MNHNS and CDR2 SASEGT. The trim removed 6 bases at V and 8 bases at J, leaving 16 bases unmatched. The CDR3 consists of 16 residues. The CDR3 region is CASREQGSPTPYTIYF. The CDR3 DNA is TGTGCCAGCAGAGAACAGGGGTCGCCGACCCCTTACACCATATATTTT.

The rearrangement links TRBV19 to TRBJ1-2; a possible D gene is TRBD1 (6 bases). There are 13 residues in the CDR3. V was clipped by 3 bases and J by 7 bases, with 12 bases between them. Germline values: CDR1 LNHDA, CDR2 SQIVND (reference sequence). CDR3 amino acids: CASSMTGSGGYTF. The CDR3 nucleotides read TGTGCCAGTAGTATGACAGGTAGTGGTGGCTACACCTTC.

The J gene is TRBJ1-1, the V gene TRBV27; the D is unclear. Germline V CDR1 and CDR2: MNHEY, SMNVEV (reference sequence). The germline V and J ends were trimmed by 5 bases and 0 bases, with 16 bases remaining between them. This CDR3 is built from 16 residues. The CDR3 DNA follows: TGTGCCAGCAGTCCTCGGGGTGGCCCTATGAACACTGAAGCTTTCTTT. Translated, it gives CASSPRGGPMNTEAFF.

This clone has more than one count but fewer than ten. The rearrangement uses TRBV4-3 and TRBJ1-1; 10 bases fit TRBD1. This CDR3 comprises 16 residues. Trimming removed 4 bases from V and 3 bases from J; junction bases left unmatched: 8. Germline values: CDR1 LGHNA, CDR2 YSLEER. CDR3 nucleotide sequence: TGCGCCAGCAGCCCGGGACAGGGGATAGTGTACACTGAAGCTTTCTTT. As protein: CASSPGQGIVYTEAFF.

The V call is TRBV4-1, the J call TRBJ2-3; 11 bases line up with TRBD2. Germline CDR1 is MGHRA and CDR2 is YSYEKL. The CDR3 contains 16 residues. Trimming cost V 0 bases and J 1 base; bases outside gene matches: 0. CDR3 protein: CASSQEGLAGTDTQYF. The CDR3 bases are TGCGCCAGCAGCCAAGAGGGACTAGCGGGCACAGATACGCAGTATTTT.

The V call is TRBV5-1, the J call TRBJ2-6; the D gene is possibly TRBD1 (5 bases). Deletions cut 2 bases from V and 2 bases from J, with 8 bases between. Germline values: CDR1 SGHRS, CDR2 YFSETQ. The CDR3 loop spans 15 amino acids. CDR3 amino acids: CASSFSGTGANVLTF. DNA for the CDR3: TGCGCCAGCAGCTTCTCAGGGACTGGGGCCAACGTCCTGACTTTC.

The chain couples TRBV5-4 to TRBJ2-1; tentative D call: TRBD2 (7 bases). This CDR3 comprises 17 residues. The V end lost 4 bases, the J end lost 4 bases, and 21 bases lay between the germline ends. Looked up from germline, CDR1 is SGHNT and CDR2 is YYREEE (reference sequence). The CDR3 loop is CASSRSAGGRWYNEQFF. CDR3 sequence (DNA): TGTGCCAGCAGCCGGTCGGCCGGGGGGCGCTGGTACAATGAGCAGTTCTTC.

This clone appeared a single time. The chain links TRBV28 to TRBJ2-5; TRBD2 aligns across 7 bases. Looked up from germline, CDR1 is MDHEN and CDR2 is SYDVKM. The ends lost 3 bases at V and 3 bases at J; junction bases unmatched: 10. The CDR3 extends over 16 amino acids. The CDR3 is CASSFYVGGIEETQYF. In DNA form, the CDR3 reads TGTGCCAGCAGTTTTTATGTCGGGGGGATTGAAGAGACCCAGTACTTC. Drawing the rest from reference TRBV28 and TRBJ2-5, the complete variable domain is DVKVTQSSRYLVKRTGEKVFLECVQDMDHENMFWYRQDPGLGLRLIYFSYDVKMKEKGDIPEGYSVSREKKERFSLILESASTNQTSMYLCASSFYVGGIEETQYFGPGTRLLVL.

The V and J genes are TRBV2 and TRBJ2-7, with D possibly TRBD2 on 6 matching bases. The CDR3 consists of 13 residues. The V end was cut by 6 bases, the J end by 6 bases, with 15 bases between. Germline CDR1 reads SNHLY; CDR2 reads FYNNEI. This CDR3 is CASSGTASPEQYF. DNA of the CDR3: TGTGCCAGCAGCGGGACTGCTTCACCCGAGCAGTACTTC.

The chain carries TRBV18 and TRBJ2-5; 7 positions match TRBD2. Trimming removed 0 bases from V and 7 bases from J; junction bases left unmatched: 8. This CDR3 contains 15 residues. Germline CDR1 is KGHSH and CDR2 is LQKENI. CDR3 amino acids: CASSPPYVGEGTQYF. CDR3 bases: TGTGCCAGCTCACCACCGTATGTTGGGGAGGGGACCCAGTACTTC. Full variable domain (rest looked up from reference TRBV18 and TRBJ2-5): NAGVMQNPRHLVRRRGQEARLRCSPMKGHSHVYWYRQLPEEGLKFMVYLQKENIIDESGMPKERFSAEFPKEGPSILRIQQVVRGDSAAYFCASSPPYVGEGTQYFGPGTRLLVL.

The V call is TRBV5-4, the J call TRBJ1-1, with 8 bases matching TRBD1. The length of the CDR3 is 16 residues. CDR1 is SGHNT and CDR2 is YYREEE in the germline V gene (reference sequence). After removal of 3 bases from V and 1 base from J, the junction contained 8 bases not matched to a gene. CDR3: CASSSGTGSSNTEAFF. The CDR3 nucleotides are TGTGCCAGCAGCTCCGGGACAGGTTCATCGAACACTGAAGCTTTCTTT.

The V call is TRBV5-1, the J call TRBJ2-3; 10 bases match TRBD2. The CDR3 is 16 amino acids. In germline, CDR1 is SGHRS, CDR2 YFSETQ. V trimming: 4 bases; J trimming: 0 bases; junction bases outside the gene matches: 5. CDR3 sequence (DNA): TGCGCCAGCAGCCTCGGACTAGCGGAGAGCACAGATACGCAGTATTTT. This sequence encodes CASSLGLAESTDTQYF.